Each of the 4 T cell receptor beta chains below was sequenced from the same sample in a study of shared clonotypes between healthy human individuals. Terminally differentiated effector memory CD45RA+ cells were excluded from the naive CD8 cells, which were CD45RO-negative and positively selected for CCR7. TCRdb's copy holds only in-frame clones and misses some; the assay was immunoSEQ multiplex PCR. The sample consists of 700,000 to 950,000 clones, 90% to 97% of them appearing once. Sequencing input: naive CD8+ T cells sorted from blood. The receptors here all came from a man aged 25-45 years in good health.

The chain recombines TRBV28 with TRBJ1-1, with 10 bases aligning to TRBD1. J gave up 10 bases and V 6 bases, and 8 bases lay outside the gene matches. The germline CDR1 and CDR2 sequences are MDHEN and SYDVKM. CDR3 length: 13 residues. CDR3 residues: CASRRQGALGAFF. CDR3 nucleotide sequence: TGTGCCAGCAGACGACAGGGGGCTTTGGGAGCTTTCTTT.

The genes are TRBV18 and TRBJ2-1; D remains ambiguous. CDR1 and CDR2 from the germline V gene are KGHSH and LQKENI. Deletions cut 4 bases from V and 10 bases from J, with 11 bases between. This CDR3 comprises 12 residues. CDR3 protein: CASSLRVMEQFF. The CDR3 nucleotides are TGTGCCAGCTCACTCCGAGTAATGGAGCAGTTCTTC.

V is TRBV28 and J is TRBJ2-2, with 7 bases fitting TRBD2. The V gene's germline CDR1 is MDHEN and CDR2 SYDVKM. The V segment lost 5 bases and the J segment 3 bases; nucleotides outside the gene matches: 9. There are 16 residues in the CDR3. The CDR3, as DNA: TGTGCCAGCAGTACCCTCGCTAGCGGAGACACCGGGGAGCTGTTTTTT. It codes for CASSTLASGDTGELFF.

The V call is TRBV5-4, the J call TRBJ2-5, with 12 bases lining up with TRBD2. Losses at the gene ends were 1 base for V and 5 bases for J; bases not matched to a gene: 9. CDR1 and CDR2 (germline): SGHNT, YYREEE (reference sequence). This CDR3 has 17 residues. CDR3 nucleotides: TGTGCCAGCAGCTTGAGGCTAGCGGGAGGGATGGGGGAGACCCAGTACTTC. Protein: CASSLRLAGGMGETQYF.